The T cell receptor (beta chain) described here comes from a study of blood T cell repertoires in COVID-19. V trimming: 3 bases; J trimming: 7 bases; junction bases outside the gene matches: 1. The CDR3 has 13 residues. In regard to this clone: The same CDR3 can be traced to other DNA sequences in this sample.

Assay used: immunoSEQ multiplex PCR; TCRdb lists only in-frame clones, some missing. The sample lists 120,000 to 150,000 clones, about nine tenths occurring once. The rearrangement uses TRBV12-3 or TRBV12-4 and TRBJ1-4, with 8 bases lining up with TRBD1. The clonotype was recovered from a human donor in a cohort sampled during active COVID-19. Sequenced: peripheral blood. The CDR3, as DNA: TGTGCCAGCAGTTTCGGGACAGGTGAAAAACTGTTTTTT. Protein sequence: CASSFGTGEKLFF.